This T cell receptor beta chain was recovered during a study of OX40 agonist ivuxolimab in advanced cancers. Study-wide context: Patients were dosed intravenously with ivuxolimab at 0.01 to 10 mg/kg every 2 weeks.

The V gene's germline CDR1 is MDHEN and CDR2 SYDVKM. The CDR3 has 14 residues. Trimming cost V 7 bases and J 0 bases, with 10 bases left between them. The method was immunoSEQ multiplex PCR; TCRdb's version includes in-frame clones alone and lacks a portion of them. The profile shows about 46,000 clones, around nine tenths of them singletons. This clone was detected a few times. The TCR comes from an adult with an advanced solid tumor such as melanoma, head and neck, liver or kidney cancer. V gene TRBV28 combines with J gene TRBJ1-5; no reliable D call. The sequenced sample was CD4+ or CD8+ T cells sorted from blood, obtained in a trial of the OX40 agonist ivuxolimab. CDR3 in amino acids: CASKFPISNQPQHF. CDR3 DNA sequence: TGTGCCAGCAAGTTTCCCATTAGCAATCAGCCCCAGCATTTT.